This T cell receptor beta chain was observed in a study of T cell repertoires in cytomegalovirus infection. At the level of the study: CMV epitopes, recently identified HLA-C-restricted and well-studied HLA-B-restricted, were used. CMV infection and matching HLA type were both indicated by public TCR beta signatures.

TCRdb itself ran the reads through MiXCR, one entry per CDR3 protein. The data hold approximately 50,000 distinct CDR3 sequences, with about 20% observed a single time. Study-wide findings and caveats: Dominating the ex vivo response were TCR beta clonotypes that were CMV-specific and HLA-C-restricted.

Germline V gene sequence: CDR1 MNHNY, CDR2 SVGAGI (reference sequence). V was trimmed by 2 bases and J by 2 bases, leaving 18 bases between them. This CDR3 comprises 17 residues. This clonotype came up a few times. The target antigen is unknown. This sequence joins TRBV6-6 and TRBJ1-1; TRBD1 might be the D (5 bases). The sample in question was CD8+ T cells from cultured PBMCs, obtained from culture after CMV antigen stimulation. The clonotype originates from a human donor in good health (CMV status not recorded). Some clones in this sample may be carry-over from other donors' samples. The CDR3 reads CASSYLFGGVTNTEAFF. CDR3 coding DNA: TGTGCCAGCAGTTACCTATTTGGAGGGGTTACAAACACTGAAGCTTTCTTT.